The clone carrying this T cell receptor (beta chain) has only a few counts. Its antigen remains unknown. Germline CDR1 DFQATT, CDR2 SNEGSKA (reference sequence). The CDR3 extends over 17 amino acids. V lost 0 bases, J lost 2 bases, and 14 bases lay in between. The data were obtained in a study of T-cell reconstitution after alpha-beta-depleted transplantation in children. Findings and limits, study-wide: Newly generated T cells supplied most T-cell counts and diversity one year post-transplant. Reportedly, alpha-beta T cells present about two months post-transplant originated from several hundred expanded clones of graft origin.

The library targeted TCRbeta and was prepared with unique molecular identifiers. TCRdb reprocessed the PCR reads via MiXCR and lists one record per CDR3 protein. The repertoire holds about 300,000 distinct CDR3 sequences, almost 8% seen once, with about 9.3% in the top ten. This chain connects TRBV20-1 to TRBJ1-6, with D perhaps TRBD1 (5 bases). The sequencing used peripheral blood, collected 360 days after TCRalphabeta/CD19-depleted stem cell transplant. The receptor was isolated from a female patient aged 2 to 10 who had a stem cell transplant for Fanconi anemia, so the T cells may come from the graft donor. DNA for the CDR3: TGCAGTGCTAGAGATCATCTCCGGGGGACCTATAATTCACCCCTCCACTTT. The encoded protein is CSARDHLRGTYNSPLHF.